The sequence of this TCR beta chain was determined in a study of blood T cell repertoires in COVID-19. About the research overall: Sites across the United States, Italy and Spain contributed samples from acute and convalescent COVID-19. Nucleic acid was either cDNA or gDNA, and it came from T cells, B-cell-depleted T cells, or PBMCs.

Original data processing: Nucleated cell number was recorded as an estimate derived from reference gene primer amplification. Method: immunoSEQ multiplex PCR; TCRdb's copy keeps in-frame clones and lacks some. That table is the source of V, J and clone size, and D and trimming were worked out from the DNA. The sample lists 470,000 or so clones; around 88% were seen once. Germline CDR1 is LGHDT and CDR2 is YNNKEL (reference sequence). The CDR3 sequence is 11 residues long. The ends were cut back, 2 bases at V and 10 bases at J, with 6 bases in the middle. Specimen: peripheral blood. The chain employs TRBV3-1 (or the pseudogene TRBV3-2) and TRBJ2-1; no definite D call. The clonotype originates from a woman in her 30s with acute or convalescent COVID-19. The CDR3 loop is CASSQLSEQFF. The CDR3 DNA follows: TGTGCCAGCAGCCAACTGAGCGAGCAGTTCTTC.